The entry below gives a single T cell receptor (beta chain) sequence along with its context. This record comes from a study of cytomegalovirus exposure and HLA in healthy donors. Researchers ran the PCR with 60 Vbeta and 13 Jbeta primers. Sequencing was performed with immunoSEQ multiplex PCR; in TCRdb, only in-frame clones are kept and a portion is missing. The table lists 100,000 to 150,000 clones, roughly 70% of them singletons, with 6.5% to 8% in the top ten. CDR3 length: 12 residues. Germline V gene data show CDR1 as SGHTA and CDR2 as FQGNSA. The V end lost 2 bases, the J end lost 8 bases, and 9 bases lay between the germline ends.

The receptor comes from a man in his forties in good health and CMV-seropositive. The chain carries TRBV7-2 and TRBJ1-2; weak D call: TRBD1 (5 bases). Sequences were obtained from PBMCs. CDR3 sequence (DNA): TGTGCCAGCAGCTTAATCAGGGAAGGCTACACCTTC. It encodes CASSLIREGYTF.